This record concerns one T cell receptor (beta chain) sequence. This sample was taken from a study of blood T cell repertoires in COVID-19. Study-level information: Sample material is recorded as cDNA or gDNA derived from T cells, B-cell-depleted T cells, or PBMCs.

This CDR3 is built from 14 residues. The V and J ends lost 2 bases and 3 bases respectively, with 10 bases between them. CDR1 LNHDA and CDR2 SQIVND come from the germline V gene (reference sequence). The authors' processing: The assay estimated nucleated cells by amplifying reference gene primers. TCRdb's table, derived via immunoSEQ multiplex PCR, lists solely in-frame clones and lacks some. The V and J calls and the clone size are those of that table, but D and trimming were determined from the DNA. The sample carries about 120,000 clones, roughly 83% recorded once. The chain is built from TRBV19 and TRBJ1-1; D gene uncertain. The sequence came from an elderly woman with acute or convalescent COVID-19. The source material was peripheral blood. Written as DNA, the CDR3 is TGTGCCAGTAGTATACCGTGGGAGGACACTGAAGCTTTCTTT. It codes for CASSIPWEDTEAFF.